The 8 T cell receptor beta chains given below trace back to one sample, sequenced in a study of blood T cell repertoires in COVID-19. Sequencing was performed with immunoSEQ multiplex PCR; in TCRdb, only in-frame clones are kept and a portion is missing. The data show about 200,000 clones, roughly 80% seen once. The sequenced sample was PBMCs or T cells enriched from blood (not recorded which). The receptors were gathered from a man in his forties who had recovered from COVID-19.

The chain uses TRBV28 and TRBJ1-2, with D possibly being TRBD1 (6 bases). V was cut by 5 bases and J by 8 bases, with 21 bases left in between. The CDR3 sequence is 15 residues long. Germline CDR1 and CDR2: MDHEN and SYDVKM. The chain's CDR3 is CASSPTLTGTGGYTF. Written as DNA, the CDR3 is TGTGCCAGCAGTCCGACATTGACAGGCACGGGGGGCTACACCTTC.

The chain recombines TRBV28 with TRBJ1-2; a possible D gene is TRBD1 (5 bases). Germline assignment: CDR1 MDHEN and CDR2 SYDVKM. The CDR3 totals 10 residues. Trimming took 7 bases from V and 9 from J, leaving 9 bases between them. This chain's CDR3 is CASKGVSYTF. In DNA form, the CDR3 reads TGTGCCAGCAAAGGGGTGAGCTACACCTTC.

About this clone: A read error may explain this, as a much larger clone is one base away. This sample includes further DNA sequences coding for the same CDR3. The gene calls are TRBV5-4 and TRBJ1-1, with D possibly being TRBD1 (6 bases). Germline CDR1 SGHNT, CDR2 YYREEE (reference sequence). This CDR3 comprises 16 residues. The CDR3 loop reads CASSWGPGDLNTEAFF. CDR3 bases: TGTGCCAGCAGCTGGGGGCCTGGTGATTTGAACACTGAAGCCTTCTTT.

This clone was detected only a few times. This chain connects TRBV7-2 to TRBJ1-2, with TRBD1 matching over 7 bases. The CDR3 length is 14 residues. Germline trimming cut 5 bases from V and 4 bases from J; bases unmatched to any gene: 7. Germline V gives CDR1 SGHTA, CDR2 FQGNSA. CDR3 region: CASSTYRGGYGYTF. CDR3 bases: TGTGCCAGCAGCACCTACAGGGGAGGCTATGGCTACACCTTC. Supplemented by reference TRBV7-2 and TRBJ1-2, the full variable domain reads GAGVSQSPSNKVTEKGKDVELRCDPISGHTALYWYRQSLGQGLEFLIYFQGNSAPDKSGLPSDRFSAERTGGSVSTLTIQRTQQEDSAVYLCASSTYRGGYGYTFGSGTRLTVV.

The chain carries TRBV6-9 and TRBJ2-7; 7 positions match TRBD1. Germline assignment: CDR1 MNHGY and CDR2 SVAAGI. V was pared by 9 bases and J by 7 bases, with 21 bases of the junction left unmatched. The CDR3 has 16 residues. CDR3 protein: CASRPTSERGRWEQYF. In nucleotides, the CDR3 is TGTGCCAGTCGCCCTACTTCGGAAAGGGGGCGGTGGGAGCAGTACTTC.

J is TRBJ1-6 and V is TRBV27; 8 bases are a match to TRBD1. Germline lookup yields CDR1 MNHEY and CDR2 SMNVEV (reference sequence). CDR3 length: 17 residues. Losses at the gene ends were 6 bases for V and 10 bases for J; bases not matched to a gene: 17. The CDR3 nucleotides are TGTGCCAGCAGCTCAGCACCTCTCACAGGGGGGCGATCACCCCTCCACTTT. It is translated as CASSSAPLTGGRSPLHF.

Only a few counts were recorded for this clone. The chain has TRBV6-5 and TRBJ1-1; no clear D gene. V was clipped by 0 bases and J by 5 bases, with 13 bases between them. The CDR3 spans 15 residues. Germline loops: CDR1 MNHEY, CDR2 SVGAGI. CDR3 protein: CASSYSPAYGTEAFF. As DNA, the CDR3 is TGTGCCAGCAGTTACTCGCCGGCGTACGGGACTGAAGCTTTCTTT.

This clone has just a few counts. The chain is built from TRBV11-1 and TRBJ2-7; no clear D gene. V was clipped by 5 bases and J by 3 bases, with 5 bases between them. This CDR3 region has 11 residues. Germline V gene sequence: CDR1 SGHAT, CDR2 FQDESV (reference sequence). CDR3 protein: CASSHFYEQYF. The DNA for the CDR3 is TGTGCCAGCAGCCATTTCTACGAGCAGTACTTC. Drawing the rest from reference TRBV11-1 and TRBJ2-7, the complete variable domain is EAEVAQSPRYKITEKSQAVAFWCDPISGHATLYWYRQILGQGPELLVQFQDESVVDDSQLPKDRFSAERLKGVDSTLKIQPAELGDSAMYLCASSHFYEQYFGPGTRLTVT.